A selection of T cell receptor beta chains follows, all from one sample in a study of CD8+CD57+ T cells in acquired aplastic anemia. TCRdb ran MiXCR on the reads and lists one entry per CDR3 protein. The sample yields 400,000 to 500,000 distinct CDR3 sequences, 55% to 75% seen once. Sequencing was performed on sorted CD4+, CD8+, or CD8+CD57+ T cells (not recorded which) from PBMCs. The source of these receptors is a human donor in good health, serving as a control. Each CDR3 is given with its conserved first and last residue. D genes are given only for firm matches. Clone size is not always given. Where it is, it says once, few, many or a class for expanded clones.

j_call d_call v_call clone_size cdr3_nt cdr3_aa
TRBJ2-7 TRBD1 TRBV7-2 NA TGTGCCAGCAGCAAGAGAGACAGGGGAGACGATCGCTACTTC CASSKRDRGDDRYF
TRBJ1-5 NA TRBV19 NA TGTGCCAGTAGTAAGAAGCTTGGACATCAGAAACAGACCCAGCACTTT CASSKKLGHQKQTQHF
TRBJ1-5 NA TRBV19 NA TGTGCCAGTAGCGTTTATAGCTCTCAACCCCCGCATTTT CASSVYSSQPPHF
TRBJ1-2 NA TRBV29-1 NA TGCAGCGTTGATGGGGTAGGCTATGGCTACACCTTC CSVDGVGYGYTF
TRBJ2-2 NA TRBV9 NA TGTGCCAGCAGCGTAGGGGATCCCGGGGAGCTGTTTTTT CASSVGDPGELFF
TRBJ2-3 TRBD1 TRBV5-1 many TGCGCCAGCAGCTTGGGAGCCGGGACAGGGGGTGTAGATACGCAGTATTTT CASSLGAGTGGVDTQYF
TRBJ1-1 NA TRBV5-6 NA TGTGCCAGCAGCTTGGGACAGTGGAACACTGAAGCTTTCTTT CASSLGQWNTEAFF
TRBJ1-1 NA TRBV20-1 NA TGCAGTGCTTACCCACGCGATAAACAGGTCCTAGCTTTCTTT CSAYPRDKQVLAFF
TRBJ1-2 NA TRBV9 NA TGTGCCAGCAGCTTAGGATCGGGGGCGCGTGTCTACACCTTC CASSLGSGARVYTF
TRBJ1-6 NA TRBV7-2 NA TGTGCCAGCAGCTCGACATATGGTAATTCACCCCTCCACTTT CASSSTYGNSPLHF
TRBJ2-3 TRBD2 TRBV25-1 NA TGTGCCAGTAGTATAGATCCGGGAGGAAGGGGAGATACGCAGTATTTT CASSIDPGGRGDTQYF
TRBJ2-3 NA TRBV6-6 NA TGTGCCATTAGTACAGGGCCTAGCACAGATACGCAGTATTTT CAISTGPSTDTQYF
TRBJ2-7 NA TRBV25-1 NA TGTGCCAGCAGTGAATTGGAGATATACGAGCAGTACTTC CASSELEIYEQYF
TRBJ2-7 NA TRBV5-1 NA TGCGCCAGCAGCCCGGGACGAAGCTCTGGCTACGAGCAGTACTTC CASSPGRSSGYEQYF
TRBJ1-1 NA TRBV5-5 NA TGTGCCAGCTTGGGTTTCCTAAGCACTGAAGCTTTCTTT CASLGFLSTEAFF
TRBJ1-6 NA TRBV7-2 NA TGTGCCAGCAGCTTAGACTTCAATTCCACCCTCCACTTT CASSLDFNSTLHF
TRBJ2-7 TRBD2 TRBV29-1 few TGCAGCGTAAAGCGGGAGGGCTACGAGCAGTACTTC CSVKREGYEQYF
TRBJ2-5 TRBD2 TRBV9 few TGTGCCAGCAGCGAGGAGCGGGGGGGCCCCGAGACCCAGTACTTC CASSEERGGPETQYF
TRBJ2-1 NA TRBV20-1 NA TGCAGCGCCGGCAGGGAGTACACTGAGCAGTTCTTC CSAGREYTEQFF
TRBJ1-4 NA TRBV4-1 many TGCGCCAGCAGCCAAGATTATAGGCGGGTGAAGGGGGAAAAACTGTTTTTT CASSQDYRRVKGEKLFF
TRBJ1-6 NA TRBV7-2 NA TGTGCCAGCAGATCGACAGTCTCCTATAATTCACACCTCCACTTT CASRSTVSYNSHLHF
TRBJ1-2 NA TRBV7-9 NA TGTGCCAGCAGCTCCACCGGACATGGAAGTGGCTACCCCTTC CASSSTGHGSGYPF
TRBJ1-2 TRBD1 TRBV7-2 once TGTGCCAGCAGCTTAGCCGGACAGGGACATGGCTACACCTTC CASSLAGQGHGYTF
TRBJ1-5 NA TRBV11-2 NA TGTGCCAGCAGCTTAGTAAGCACAGTTAGCAATCAGCCCCAGCACTTT CASSLVSTVSNQPQHF
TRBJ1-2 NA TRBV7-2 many TGTGCCAGCAGCTTACAACAAGACTATGGCTACACCTTC CASSLQQDYGYTF
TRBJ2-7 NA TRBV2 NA TGTGCCAGCAGTGTTGGGGGTGGGGAGCAGTACTTC CASSVGGGEQYF
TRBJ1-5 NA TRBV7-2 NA TGTGCCAGCAGCCACCCGACAGTCAATCAGCCCCAGCATTTT CASSHPTVNQPQHF
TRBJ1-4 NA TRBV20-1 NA TGCAGTGCTATTTCCGCACTCGTCTACGAAAAACTGTTTTTT CSAISALVYEKLFF
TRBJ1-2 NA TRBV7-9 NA TGTGCCAGCAGCTTAGGCAGGGCGGGTGGCTACACCTTC CASSLGRAGGYTF
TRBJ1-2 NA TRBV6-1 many TGTGCCAGCGGAGAAGCGAAGGCTGGCTACACCTTC CASGEAKAGYTF
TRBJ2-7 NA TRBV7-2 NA TGTGCCAGCAGCTTGGGTGCCGTGGCGGCGTACGAGCAGTACTTC CASSLGAVAAYEQYF
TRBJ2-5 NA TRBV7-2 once NA CASSREAVETQYFF
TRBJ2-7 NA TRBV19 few TGTGCCAGTAGTACGGCGGGGGCCAATTACGAGCAGTACTTC CASSTAGANYEQYF
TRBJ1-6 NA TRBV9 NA TGTGCCAGCAGCGTAGAAGAGAGGGGACGACACCACTTT CASSVEERGRHHF
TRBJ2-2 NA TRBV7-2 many TGTGCCAGCAGCCCCTCCGGGACATATAACACCGGGGAGCTGTTTTTT CASSPSGTYNTGELFF
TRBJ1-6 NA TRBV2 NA TGTGCCAGCACTGGCGTTAGGAATTCACCCCTCCACTTT CASTGVRNSPLHF
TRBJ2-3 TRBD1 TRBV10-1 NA TGCGCCAGCAGTGAAGCCTTACAGGGGGCAGGAGATACGCAGTATTTT CASSEALQGAGDTQYF
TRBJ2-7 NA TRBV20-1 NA TGCAGTGCTACGGGACACTCCTACGAGCAGTACTTC CSATGHSYEQYF
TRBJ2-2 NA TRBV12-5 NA TGTGCCAGCAGCGCATTGGCGACGGGGAAAACCGGGGAGCTGTTTTTT CASSALATGKTGELFF
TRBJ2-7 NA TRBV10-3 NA TGTGCCATCAGCAGCACGACGGACCTCCATACCTACGAGCAGTACTTC CAISSTTDLHTYEQYF
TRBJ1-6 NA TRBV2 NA TGTGCCAGCACCGAAGACGCTAGGGCCTATAATTCACCCCTCCACTTCTTT CASTEDARAYNSPLHFF
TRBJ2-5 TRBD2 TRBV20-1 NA TGCAGTGCTCAGGGTCGGCGGGGGGGCCAAGAGACCCAGTACTTC CSAQGRRGGQETQYF
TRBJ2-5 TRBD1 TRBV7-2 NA TGTGCCAGCAGCTTGGGACAGGCCCCTGAAAGACTGTTTCAGTACTTC CASSLGQAPERLFQYF
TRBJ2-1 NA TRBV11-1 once TGTGCCAGCAGTTCCCCTAGCAGTACAAACAATGAGCAGTTCTTC CASSSPSSTNNEQFF
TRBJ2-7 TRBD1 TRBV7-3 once TGTGCCAGCAGCCCAGGGACAGGGGAAGACCGGAAGAGCTTC CASSPGTGEDRKSF
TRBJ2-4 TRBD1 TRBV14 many TGTGCCAGCAGCCACGGACAGGGGGCTTCCAAAAACATTCAGTACTTC CASSHGQGASKNIQYF
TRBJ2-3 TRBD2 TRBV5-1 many TGCGCCAGCGCAACTGCTAGCGGGGGATTCACAGATACGCAGTATTTT CASATASGGFTDTQYF
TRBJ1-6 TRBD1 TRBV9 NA TGTGCCAGCAGCACCCGGGCGCAGGGGGGTGTCTCACCCCTCCACTTT CASSTRAQGGVSPLHF
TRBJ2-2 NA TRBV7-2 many TGTGCCAGCAGCCGCCCCAACACCGGGGAGCTGTTTTTT CASSRPNTGELFF
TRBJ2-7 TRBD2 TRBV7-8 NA TGTGCCACCAGCATAGAGGGCGGGGGCTCCTACGAGCAGTACTTC CATSIEGGGSYEQYF